The sequence of this TCR beta chain was determined in a study of identifying expanded T cells in peripheral blood. General study points: Over around two and four weeks, about 15 and 19 clones changed, versus around 1.3 between replicates. Across healthy donors, higher total template counts meant significantly greater roughly two-week count variance.

Repertoires were generated with immunoSEQ multiplex PCR, while TCRdb's copy carries only in-frame clones and drops some. The sample carries fewer than 85,000 clones, just under 85% recorded once. No infections or other immune events were documented during collection. For this clone: Its antigen is undetermined.

This CDR3 region has 14 residues. V was cut by 4 bases and J by 6 bases, with 17 bases left in between. Germline V CDR1 and CDR2: SGDLS, YYNGEE. This chain links TRBV9 with TRBJ2-7; D might be TRBD1 or TRBD2, each matching 5 bases. This receptor was identified in a person aged 18-70 years in good health. The sample was blood. The CDR3 nucleotides are TGTGCCAGCAGCTCCAGGGAGTATTTCAGCGAGCAGTACTTC. It yields the protein CASSSREYFSEQYF.